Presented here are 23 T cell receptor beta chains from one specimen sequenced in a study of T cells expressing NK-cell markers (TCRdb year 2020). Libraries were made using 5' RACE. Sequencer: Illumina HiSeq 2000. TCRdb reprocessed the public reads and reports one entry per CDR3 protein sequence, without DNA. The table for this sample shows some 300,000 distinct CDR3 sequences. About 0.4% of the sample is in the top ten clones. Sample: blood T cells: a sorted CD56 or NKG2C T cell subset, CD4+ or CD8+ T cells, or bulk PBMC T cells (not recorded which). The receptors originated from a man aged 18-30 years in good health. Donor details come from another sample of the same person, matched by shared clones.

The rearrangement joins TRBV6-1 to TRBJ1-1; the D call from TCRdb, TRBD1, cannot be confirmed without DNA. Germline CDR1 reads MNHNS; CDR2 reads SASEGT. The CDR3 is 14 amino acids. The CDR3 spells CASTPDRVGTEAFF.

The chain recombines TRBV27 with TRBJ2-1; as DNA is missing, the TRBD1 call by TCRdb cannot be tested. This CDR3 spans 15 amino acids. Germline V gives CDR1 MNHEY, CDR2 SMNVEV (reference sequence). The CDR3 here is CASSFKGAQNEEQFF.

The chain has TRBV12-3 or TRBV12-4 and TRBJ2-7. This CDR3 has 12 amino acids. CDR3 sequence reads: CASTNGPYEQYF.

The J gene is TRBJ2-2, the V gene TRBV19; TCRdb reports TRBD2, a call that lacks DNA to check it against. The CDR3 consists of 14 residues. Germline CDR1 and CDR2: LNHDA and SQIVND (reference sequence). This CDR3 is CASTVAGNTGELFF.

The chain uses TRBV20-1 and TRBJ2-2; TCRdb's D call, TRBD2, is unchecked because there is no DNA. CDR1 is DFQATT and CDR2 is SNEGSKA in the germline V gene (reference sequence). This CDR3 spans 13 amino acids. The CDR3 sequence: CSAAVTMAGELFF.

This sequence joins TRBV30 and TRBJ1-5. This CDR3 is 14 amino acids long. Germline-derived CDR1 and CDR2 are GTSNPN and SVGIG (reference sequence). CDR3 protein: CAWDSATGAQPQHF. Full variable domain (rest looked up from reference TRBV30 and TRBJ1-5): SQTIHQWPATLVQPVGSPLSLECTVEGTSNPNLYWYRQAAGRGLQLLFYSVGIGQISSEVPQNLSASRPQDRQFILSSKKLLLSDSGFYLCAWDSATGAQPQHFGDGTRLSIL.

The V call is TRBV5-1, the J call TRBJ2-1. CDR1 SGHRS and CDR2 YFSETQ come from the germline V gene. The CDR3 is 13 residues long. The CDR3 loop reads CASSAGFRNEQFF.

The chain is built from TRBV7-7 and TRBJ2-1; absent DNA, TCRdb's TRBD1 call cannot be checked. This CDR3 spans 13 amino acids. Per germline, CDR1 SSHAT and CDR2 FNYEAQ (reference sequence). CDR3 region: CASSFSRANEQFF.

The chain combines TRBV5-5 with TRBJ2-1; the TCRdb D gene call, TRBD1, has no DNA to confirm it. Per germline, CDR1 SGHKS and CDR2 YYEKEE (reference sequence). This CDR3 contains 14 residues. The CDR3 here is CASSRPGTGNEQFF.

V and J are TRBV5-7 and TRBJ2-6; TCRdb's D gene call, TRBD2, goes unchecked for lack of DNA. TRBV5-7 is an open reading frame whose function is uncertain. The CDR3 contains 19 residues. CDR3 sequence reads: CASRTLLAGSTSGANVLTF.

CDR3: CASSLSAGDQPQHF. The chain uses TRBV7-2 and TRBJ1-5. Looked up from germline, CDR1 is SGHTA and CDR2 is FQGNSA. The CDR3 has 14 amino acids.

This chain's CDR3 is CASSLVGTSYNEQFF. The chain links TRBV7-9 to TRBJ2-1; TCRdb proposes TRBD1, but this gene call is untestable without DNA. This CDR3 spans 15 amino acids. Looked up from germline, CDR1 is SEHNR and CDR2 is FQNEAQ (reference sequence).

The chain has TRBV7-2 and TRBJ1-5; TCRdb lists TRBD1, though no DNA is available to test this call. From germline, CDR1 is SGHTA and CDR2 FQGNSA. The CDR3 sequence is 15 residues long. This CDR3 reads CASSLAVQGGQPQHF.

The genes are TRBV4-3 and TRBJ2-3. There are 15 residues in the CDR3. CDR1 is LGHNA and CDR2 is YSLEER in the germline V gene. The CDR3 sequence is CASSRRVFGTDTQYF.

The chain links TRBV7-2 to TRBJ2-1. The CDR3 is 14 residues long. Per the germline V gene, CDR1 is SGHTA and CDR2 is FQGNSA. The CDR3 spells CASSLGTAFNEQFF.

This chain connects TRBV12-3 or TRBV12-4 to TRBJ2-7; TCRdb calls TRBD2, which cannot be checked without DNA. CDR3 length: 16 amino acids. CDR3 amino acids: CASRGASGPLSYEQYF.

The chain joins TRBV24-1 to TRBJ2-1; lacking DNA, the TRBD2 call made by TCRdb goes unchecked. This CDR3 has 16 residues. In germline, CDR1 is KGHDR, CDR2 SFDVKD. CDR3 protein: CATSDPSGSGYNEQFF.

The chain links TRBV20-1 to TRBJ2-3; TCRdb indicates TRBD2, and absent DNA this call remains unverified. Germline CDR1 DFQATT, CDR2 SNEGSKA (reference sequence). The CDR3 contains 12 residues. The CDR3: CSARGLADTQYF.

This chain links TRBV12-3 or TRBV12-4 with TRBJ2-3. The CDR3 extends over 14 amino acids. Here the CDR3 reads CASSSGRGTDTQYF.

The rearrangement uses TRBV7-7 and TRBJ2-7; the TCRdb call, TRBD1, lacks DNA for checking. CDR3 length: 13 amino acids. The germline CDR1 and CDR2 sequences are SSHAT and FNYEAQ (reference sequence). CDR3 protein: CASSPRQGHEQYF.

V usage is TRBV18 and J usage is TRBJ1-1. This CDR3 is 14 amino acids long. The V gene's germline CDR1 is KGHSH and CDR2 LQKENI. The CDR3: CASSPTSSNTEAFF.

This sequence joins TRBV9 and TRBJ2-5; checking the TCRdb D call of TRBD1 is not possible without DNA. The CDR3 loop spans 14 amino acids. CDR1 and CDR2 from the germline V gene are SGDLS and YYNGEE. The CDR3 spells CASSVGQGEETQYF.

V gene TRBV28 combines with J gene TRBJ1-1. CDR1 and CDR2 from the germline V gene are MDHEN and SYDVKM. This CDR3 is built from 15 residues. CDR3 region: CASSLRASMDTEAFF.